This T cell receptor beta chain was observed in a study of blood T cell repertoires in COVID-19. For the study at large: PBMCs, B-cell-depleted T cells, or T cells provided the cDNA or gDNA that made up the material.

Individuals drawn from some 25 US areas were roughly 18 to 95 years old. Two negative PCRs, clearance, or symptom resolution were required of recovered Cohort 3 donors. In germline, CDR1 is SGHTA, CDR2 FQGTGA. CDR3 length equals 12 residues. Trimming took off 4 bases at V and 12 bases at J, with 13 bases between the two ends. The table came from immunoSEQ multiplex PCR; TCRdb's copy has only in-frame clones and leaves some out. The sample consists of roughly 230,000 clones, approximately 83% of them appearing once. This clonotype originated in a man over 45 who had recovered from COVID-19. The V call is TRBV7-3, the J call TRBJ2-1, with a weak D call TRBD2 (6 bases). The specimen sequenced was PBMCs or T cells enriched from blood (not recorded which). This CDR3 is CASSSTAGGQFF. CDR3 nucleotides: TGTGCCAGCAGCTCAACAGCCGGGGGGCAGTTCTTC.